These 14 T cell receptor beta chains were all obtained from the same sample, sequenced in a study of blood T cell repertoires in COVID-19. The method was immunoSEQ multiplex PCR; TCRdb's version includes in-frame clones alone and lacks a portion of them. The sample lists approximately 220,000 clones; around 84% were seen once. Material for sequencing was peripheral blood. All receptors come from a woman aged 55-75 years who had recovered from COVID-19.

The table lists this clone with a few counts. The chain links TRBV9 to TRBJ1-2; 7 bases agree with TRBD1. This CDR3 comprises 14 residues. V shed 4 bases and J 2 bases; nucleotides not matched to a gene: 5. Germline CDR1 reads SGDLS; CDR2 reads YYNGEE. The CDR3 protein is CASSNTGQNYGYTF. CDR3 DNA: TGTGCCAGCAGCAATACGGGACAGAACTATGGCTACACCTTC.

This rearrangement joins TRBV19 to TRBJ1-4; D possibly corresponds to TRBD1 (5 bases). The V gene's germline CDR1 is LNHDA and CDR2 SQIVND (reference sequence). The V end was cut by 6 bases, the J end by 7 bases, with 18 bases between. The CDR3 contains 15 residues. The CDR3 DNA sequence: TGTGCCAGTAGCCCAGGAGTTACAGGAACTGAAAAACTGTTTTTT. Translated, it gives CASSPGVTGTEKLFF.

In its sample, this clone was seen once. CDR3 in amino acids: CASSLRGNYGYTF. For the CDR3, the DNA is TGTGCCAGCAGCTTACGCGGTAACTATGGCTACACCTTC. V and J are TRBV7-2 and TRBJ1-2; no firm D call. V dropped 2 bases and J dropped 1 base, with 5 bases sitting between them. The CDR3 is 13 amino acids. CDR1 is SGHTA and CDR2 is FQGNSA in the germline V gene. Filled out from reference TRBV7-2 and TRBJ1-2, the complete variable domain reads GAGVSQSPSNKVTEKGKDVELRCDPISGHTALYWYRQSLGQGLEFLIYFQGNSAPDKSGLPSDRFSAERTGGSVSTLTIQRTQQEDSAVYLCASSLRGNYGYTFGSGTRLTVV.

In its sample, this clone was seen once. V gene TRBV11-1 combines with J gene TRBJ2-5; 11 positions match TRBD2. Germline lookup yields CDR1 SGHAT and CDR2 FQDESV (reference sequence). Germline trimming cut 4 bases from V and 1 base from J; bases unmatched to any gene: 2. The CDR3 spans 15 residues. CDR3 protein: CASSYSGGVQETQYF. Here the CDR3 DNA reads TGTGCCAGCAGCTATAGCGGGGGGGTCCAAGAGACCCAGTACTTC.

The chain links TRBV3-1 (or the pseudogene TRBV3-2) to TRBJ2-1, with 11 bases fitting TRBD2. The CDR3 sequence is 14 residues long. J gave up 7 bases and V 4 bases, and 3 bases lay outside the gene matches. CDR1 is LGHDT and CDR2 is YNNKEL in the germline V gene (reference sequence). The CDR3 DNA is TGTGCCAGCAGCCCGACTAGCGGGGTTAATGAGCAGTTCTTC. Protein product: CASSPTSGVNEQFF.

This clone was recorded at least ten times. This specimen includes other DNA sequences encoding the same CDR3. The chain employs TRBV2 and TRBJ1-4; TRBD1 aligns across 8 bases. In germline, CDR1 is SNHLY, CDR2 FYNNEI. This CDR3 is 12 amino acids long. The J segment lost 8 bases and the V segment lost 6 bases, leaving 2 bases of the junction unmatched. The CDR3 DNA sequence: TGTGCCAGCAGGGACAGGGTGGAAAAACTGTTTTTT. Residues: CASRDRVEKLFF. Full variable domain (remainder filled in from reference TRBV2 and TRBJ1-4): EPEVTQTPSHQVTQMGQEVILRCVPISNHLYFYWYRQILGQKVEFLVSFYNNEISEKSEIFDDQFSVERPDGSNFTLKIRSTKLEDSAMYFCASRDRVEKLFFGSGTQLSVL.

This sequence joins TRBV27 and TRBJ1-6; TRBD1 aligns across 8 bases. This CDR3 contains 14 residues. The J segment lost 1 base and the V segment lost 10 bases, leaving 3 bases of the junction unmatched. Germline CDR1 is MNHEY and CDR2 is SMNVEV (reference sequence). CDR3 protein: CATGTGSYNSPLHF. The CDR3 DNA is TGTGCCACCGGGACAGGATCCTATAATTCACCCCTCCACTTT.

A few counts support this clone. The chain uses TRBV2 and TRBJ2-6, with a tentative D call TRBD1 (5 bases). The CDR3 sequence is 15 residues long. Trimming took 7 bases from V and 4 from J, leaving 14 bases between them. The germline V gene has CDR1 SNHLY and CDR2 FYNNEI. The CDR3 loop reads CASTLQGSGANVLTF. The CDR3, as DNA: TGTGCCAGCACCCTTCAGGGATCCGGGGCCAACGTCCTGACTTTC.

This chain links TRBV6-5 with TRBJ2-7; D is possibly TRBD2 (5 bases). CDR1 is MNHEY, CDR2 SVGAGI, per germline. Trimming shortened V by 5 bases and J by 4 bases, and 12 bases separated the two germline ends. The CDR3 contains 13 residues. CDR3 protein: CASSNYGLYEQYF. As DNA, the CDR3 is TGTGCCAGCAGTAATTACGGACTTTACGAGCAGTACTTC.

The chain joins TRBV7-9 to TRBJ2-1, with TRBD2 matching over 10 bases. Germline lookup yields CDR1 SEHNR and CDR2 FQNEAQ (reference sequence). After removal of 6 bases from V and 6 bases from J, the junction contained 11 bases not matched to a gene. The CDR3 contains 16 residues. The CDR3 protein is CASRPLLAGTRNEQFF. CDR3 nucleotides: TGTGCCAGCAGACCCCTACTAGCGGGGACCCGCAATGAGCAGTTCTTC.

This rearrangement joins TRBV3-1 (or the pseudogene TRBV3-2) to TRBJ2-7; 9 bases match TRBD1. V dropped 6 bases and J dropped 5; count of bases not matched to a gene: 11. From germline, CDR1 is LGHDT and CDR2 YNNKEL (reference sequence). The CDR3 runs 15 residues. The CDR3 DNA sequence: TGTGCCAGCAGTCTACCGGGACAGGGTATCAACGAGCAGTACTTC. Translated: CASSLPGQGINEQYF.

This rearrangement joins TRBV7-9 to TRBJ2-2, with D possibly being TRBD2 (5 bases). This CDR3 is 14 amino acids long. Germline loops: CDR1 SEHNR, CDR2 FQNEAQ (reference sequence). The ends were cut back, 5 bases at V and 1 base at J, with 8 bases in the middle. The CDR3 region has the DNA TGTGCCAGCAGCCCAACTAGGAACACCGGGGAGCTGTTTTTT. This translates into CASSPTRNTGELFF.

The V call is TRBV21-1, the J call TRBJ2-4; TRBD1, the table's D call, was not compared with the DNA. TRBV21-1 is deemed a pseudogene. The CDR3 is 17 residues long. The CDR3 DNA reads TGTGCCAGCAGCACCAGACAGGGCCCGTTAGCCAAAAACATTCAGTACTTC. Its translation is CASSTRQGPLAKNIQYF.

This sequence joins TRBV5-1 and TRBJ1-4; D call uncertain. The CDR3 extends over 16 amino acids. The V gene's germline CDR1 is SGHRS and CDR2 YFSETQ. With 0 bases removed from V and 0 bases from J, the gap between germline ends came to 9 bases. The CDR3 sequence: CASSLGPLSTNEKLFF. The CDR3 DNA reads as TGCGCCAGCAGCTTGGGGCCCCTTTCAACTAATGAAAAACTGTTTTTT.